Each of the 23 T cell receptor beta chains below was sequenced from the same sample in a study of cytomegalovirus exposure and HLA in healthy donors. PCR employed 60 Vbeta and 13 Jbeta primers. Assay: immunoSEQ multiplex PCR; the TCRdb copy retains only in-frame clones and omits some. The sample consists of 150,000 to 200,000 clones, 65% to 90% of them appearing once. The sample taken for sequencing was PBMCs. The receptors shown here come from a man in his forties in good health and CMV-seropositive.

This clone came up a few times. The chain has TRBV7-9 and TRBJ2-7; D gene uncertain. This CDR3 spans 16 amino acids. Trimming shortened V by 1 base and J by 2 bases, and 15 bases separated the two germline ends. Germline V gene sequence: CDR1 SEHNR, CDR2 FQNEAQ (reference sequence). As DNA, the CDR3 is TGTGCCAGCAGCTTAGACGTGGCTCAACCACCCTACGAGCAGTACTTC. Its protein is CASSLDVAQPPYEQYF.

This clone was recorded once. The rearrangement joins TRBV5-1 to TRBJ2-7, with TRBD2 matching 12 bases. The ends lost 4 bases at V and 1 base at J; junction bases unmatched: 6. The CDR3 totals 16 residues. The V gene's germline CDR1 is SGHRS and CDR2 YFSETQ. This CDR3 reads CASSATGTSGSYEQYF. The DNA of the CDR3 is TGCGCCAGCAGCGCGACCGGGACTAGCGGGTCCTACGAGCAGTACTTC.

This clone has just one count. The chain uses TRBV2 and TRBJ1-4, with D maybe TRBD1 (6 bases). Germline loops: CDR1 SNHLY, CDR2 FYNNEI. Trimming removed 7 bases from V and 3 bases from J, with 12 bases in between. The CDR3 loop spans 14 amino acids. CDR3 coding DNA: TGTGCCAGCAACAACAGGGTTTCTAATGAAAAACTGTTTTTT. Translating it yields CASNNRVSNEKLFF.

The chain uses TRBV5-1 and TRBJ1-6, with 8 bases aligning to TRBD1. The CDR3 has 15 residues. Germline V gene data show CDR1 as SGHRS and CDR2 as YFSETQ. V shed 3 bases, J shed 5 bases, and the junction held 4 bases outside the gene matches. The CDR3 region has the DNA TGCGCCAGCAGCTCCGGACAGGGAGATAATTCACCCCTCCACTTT. Translation gives CASSSGQGDNSPLHF.

The chain links TRBV12-5 to TRBJ2-3; possibly TRBD1 for D (5 bases). Germline V gene data show CDR1 as LGHNT and CDR2 as FRNRAP. The CDR3 spans 20 residues. V gave up 0 bases and J gave up 4 bases, with 26 bases separating them. CDR3 DNA: TGTGCTAGTGGTTTGGTATTGTCAGGGCAGATTTTTTCCCACCCAGATACGCAGTATTTT. The encoded protein is CASGLVLSGQIFSHPDTQYF. Full variable domain (rest looked up from reference TRBV12-5 and TRBJ2-3): DARVTQTPRHKVTEMGQEVTMRCQPILGHNTVFWYRQTMMQGLELLAYFRNRAPLDDSGMPKDRFSAEMPDATLATLKIQPSEPRDSAVYFCASGLVLSGQIFSHPDTQYFGPGTRLTVL.

The rearrangement links TRBV5-4 to TRBJ1-2; 9 nucleotides align to TRBD1. V trimming: 5 bases; J trimming: 6 bases; junction bases outside the gene matches: 11. Germline V gene data show CDR1 as SGHNT and CDR2 as YYREEE (reference sequence). CDR3 size: 15 residues. The CDR3 DNA reads TGTGCCAGCAGGCACCCGGGACAGGGAGGCCATGGCTACACCTTC. Protein product: CASRHPGQGGHGYTF.

As to this clone: Mismatch with germline at one junction end may stem from a read error. The chain recombines TRBV7-7 with TRBJ2-2, with a tentative D call TRBD1 (7 bases). The CDR3 totals 15 residues. CDR1 and CDR2 from the germline V gene are SSHAT and FNYEAQ (reference sequence). CDR3 sequence reads: CASSWGRGDTGELFF. In DNA, the CDR3 is TGTGCTAGCAGTTGGGGCAGGGGGGACACCGGGGAGCTGTTTTTT.

The V call is TRBV9, the J call TRBJ1-2; 9 bases are shared with TRBD1. Germline trimming cut 7 bases from V and 5 bases from J; bases unmatched to any gene: 6. Germline values: CDR1 SGDLS, CDR2 YYNGEE. The CDR3 is 13 amino acids. The CDR3 DNA reads as TGTGCCAGCGCCTCCGGGACAGGGTATGGCTACACCTTC. Its protein is CASASGTGYGYTF.

The chain recombines TRBV4-2 with TRBJ2-7, with 8 bases lining up with TRBD1. Germline CDR1 LGHNA, CDR2 YNFKEQ. This CDR3 region has 17 residues. Losses at the gene ends were 0 bases for V and 1 base for J; bases not matched to a gene: 8. CDR3 region: CASSQDPAGTGSYEQYF. For the CDR3, the DNA is TGTGCCAGCAGCCAAGATCCGGCCGGGACAGGTTCCTACGAGCAGTACTTC.

The chain recombines TRBV14 with TRBJ1-2, with D possibly TRBD1 on 6 matching bases. V gave up 4 bases and J gave up 8 bases, with 14 bases separating them. The CDR3 sequence is 13 residues long. The germline CDR1 and CDR2 sequences are SGHDN and FVKESK. The CDR3 bases are TGTGCCAGCAGCCCTGCTGGGGGCAAGGGCTACACCTTC. Encoded protein: CASSPAGGKGYTF.

This clone was observed once. The chain employs TRBV25-1 and TRBJ2-7; 7 bases are a match to TRBD1. CDR1 MGHDK and CDR2 SYGVNS come from the germline V gene. Trimming at V came to 4 bases and at J to 2 bases, leaving 5 bases not matched to a gene. This CDR3 is built from 14 residues. CDR3 protein: CASSGGTDTYEQYF. DNA of the CDR3: TGTGCCAGCAGTGGGGGGACAGATACCTACGAGCAGTACTTC.

The chain has TRBV6-5 and TRBJ1-4, with D perhaps matching TRBD1 (5 bases). Trimming shortened V by 2 bases and J by 7 bases, and 14 bases separated the two germline ends. The CDR3 has 15 amino acids. Germline CDR1 reads MNHEY; CDR2 reads SVGAGI. CDR3 bases: TGTGCCAGCAGTTACGGCGGGGGGTGGGGTGAAAAACTGTTTTTT. Amino acids: CASSYGGGWGEKLFF.

The rearrangement uses TRBV6-5 and TRBJ1-4, with no clear D. Germline V gene lookup returns CDR1 MNHEY and CDR2 SVGAGI. Trimming shortened V by 2 bases and J by 10 bases, and 17 bases separated the two germline ends. The CDR3 has 15 amino acids. The CDR3, as DNA: TGTGCCAGCAGTTACCGTTTGGGTTACAGTGGAAAACTGTTTTTT. This sequence encodes CASSYRLGYSGKLFF.

The chain recombines TRBV4-3 with TRBJ1-1; TRBD1 matches at 8 bases. Trimming removed 1 base from V and 5 bases from J; junction bases left unmatched: 12. The CDR3 has 17 amino acids. Germline loops: CDR1 LGHNA, CDR2 YSLEER. The CDR3: CASSQGVPGQGWTEAFF. In DNA, the CDR3 is TGCGCCAGCAGCCAAGGAGTTCCCGGACAGGGCTGGACTGAAGCTTTCTTT.

This clone was counted between two and nine times. The rearrangement joins TRBV7-8 to TRBJ1-2; D gene uncertain. V dropped 1 base and J dropped 7 bases, with 19 bases sitting between them. Germline assignment: CDR1 SGHVS and CDR2 FQNEAQ. This CDR3 is built from 16 residues. CDR3 DNA sequence: TGTGCCAGCAGCTTAGGTTGGACCGGGCCCGGGATTGGCTACACCTTC. As protein: CASSLGWTGPGIGYTF.

The rearrangement joins TRBV29-1 to TRBJ1-5; 10 bases align to TRBD1. V trimming: 6 bases; J trimming: 8 bases; junction bases outside the gene matches: 7. Germline V gene sequence: CDR1 SQVTM, CDR2 ANQGSEA. The CDR3 has 13 amino acids. The CDR3 here is CSVTTGGGKPQHF. In nucleotides, the CDR3 is TGCAGCGTAACGACAGGGGGCGGAAAGCCCCAGCATTTT. Complete variable domain (other parts from reference TRBV29-1 and TRBJ1-5): SAVISQKPSRDICQRGTSLTIQCQVDSQVTMMFWYRQQPGQSLTLIATANQGSEATYESGFVIDKFPISRPNLTFSTLTVSNMSPEDSSIYLCSVTTGGGKPQHFGDGTRLSIL.

The chain couples TRBV11-1 to TRBJ1-1, with 9 bases aligning to TRBD1. The CDR3 has 17 residues. V gave up 3 bases and J gave up 4 bases; unmatched junction bases: 12. The germline V gene has CDR1 SGHAT and CDR2 FQDESV (reference sequence). CDR3 in amino acids: CASSFGQGNLGTTEAFF. CDR3 DNA: TGTGCCAGCAGCTTCGGACAGGGGAATTTAGGCACCACTGAAGCTTTCTTT.

This chain uses TRBV30 with TRBJ1-2; D might be TRBD1 (6 bases). Deletions cut 6 bases from V and 8 bases from J, with 19 bases between. The CDR3 totals 13 residues. From germline, CDR1 is GTSNPN and CDR2 SVGIG (reference sequence). CDR3 nucleotides: TGTGCCTGCCGGGACACGCGCCTCTCCGGCTACACCTTC. Translated: CACRDTRLSGYTF.

This chain connects TRBV5-1 to TRBJ1-1; perhaps TRBD1 as D (5 bases). V was trimmed by 0 bases and J by 5 bases, leaving 11 bases between them. This CDR3 contains 14 residues. Germline CDR1 reads SGHRS; CDR2 reads YFSETQ. In DNA form, the CDR3 reads TGCGCCAGCAGCTTGGCTGGGAAGGGGACTGAAGCTTTCTTT. Translated: CASSLAGKGTEAFF.

J is TRBJ1-2 and V is TRBV9, with TRBD1 as a possible D gene (5 bases). The length of the CDR3 is 15 residues. Trimming removed 1 base from V and 4 bases from J, with 14 bases in between. The germline V gene has CDR1 SGDLS and CDR2 YYNGEE. The CDR3 loop is CASSVSSETVYGYTF. Written as DNA, the CDR3 is TGTGCCAGCAGCGTATCCTCCGAGACAGTCTATGGCTACACCTTC.

J is TRBJ1-2 and V is TRBV7-2, with TRBD1 as a possible D gene (6 bases). V shed 2 bases and J shed 8 bases, with 21 bases lying between them. Germline-derived CDR1 and CDR2 are SGHTA and FQGNSA. CDR3 length: 16 residues. CDR3 protein: CASSLSGSGGLEGYTF. The CDR3 DNA reads as TGTGCCAGCAGCTTATCGGGGTCGGGGGGGCTGGAGGGCTACACCTTC. Full variable domain (outside the CDR3, taken from reference TRBV7-2 and TRBJ1-2): GAGVSQSPSNKVTEKGKDVELRCDPISGHTALYWYRQSLGQGLEFLIYFQGNSAPDKSGLPSDRFSAERTGGSVSTLTIQRTQQEDSAVYLCASSLSGSGGLEGYTFGSGTRLTVV.

This clone occurred once. J is TRBJ1-4 and V is TRBV12-2; TRBD1, as called in the table, went unchecked against the DNA. TRBV12-2 constitutes a pseudogene. The CDR3 spans 15 residues. CDR3 region: CASRSRGGANEKLFF. CDR3 sequence (DNA): TGTGCAAGTCGCTCTAGAGGGGGTGCTAATGAAAAACTGTTTTTT.

The chain couples TRBV6-5 to TRBJ1-2; no clear D. Germline CDR1 and CDR2: MNHEY and SVGAGI. The V end was cut by 8 bases, the J end by 1 base, with 14 bases between. The CDR3 totals 14 residues. The CDR3 protein is CASAERLLNYGYTF. In DNA form, the CDR3 reads TGTGCCAGCGCCGAGAGGCTCCTTAACTATGGCTACACCTTC.